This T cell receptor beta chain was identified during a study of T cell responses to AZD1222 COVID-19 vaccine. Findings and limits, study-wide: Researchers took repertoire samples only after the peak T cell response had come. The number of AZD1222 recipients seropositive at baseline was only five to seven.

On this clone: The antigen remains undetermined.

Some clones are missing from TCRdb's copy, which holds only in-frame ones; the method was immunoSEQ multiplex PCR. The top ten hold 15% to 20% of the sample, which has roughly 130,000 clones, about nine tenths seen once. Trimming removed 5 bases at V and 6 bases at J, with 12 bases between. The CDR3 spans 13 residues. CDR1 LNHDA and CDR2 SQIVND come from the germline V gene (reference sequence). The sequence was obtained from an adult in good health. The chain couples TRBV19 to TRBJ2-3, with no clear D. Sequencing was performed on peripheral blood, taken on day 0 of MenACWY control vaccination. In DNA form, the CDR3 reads TGTGCCAGTAGTCCCCCTGGGCACGATACGCAGTATTTT. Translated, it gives CASSPPGHDTQYF. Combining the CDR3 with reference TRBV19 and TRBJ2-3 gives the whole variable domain DGGITQSPKYLFRKEGQNVTLSCEQNLNHDAMYWYRQDPGQGLRLIYYSQIVNDFQKGDIAEGYSVSREKKESFPLTVTSAQKNPTAFYLCASSPPGHDTQYFGPGTRLTVL.